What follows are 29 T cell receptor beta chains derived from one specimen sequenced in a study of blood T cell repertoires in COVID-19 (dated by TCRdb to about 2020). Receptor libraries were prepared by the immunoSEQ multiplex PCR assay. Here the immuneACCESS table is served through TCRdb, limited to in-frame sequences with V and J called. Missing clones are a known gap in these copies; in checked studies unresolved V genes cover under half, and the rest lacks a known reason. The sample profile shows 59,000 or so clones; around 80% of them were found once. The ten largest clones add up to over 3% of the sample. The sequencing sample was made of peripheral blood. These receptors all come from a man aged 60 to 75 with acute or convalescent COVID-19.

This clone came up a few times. The CDR3 region is CASTPLRGGSEGNEQFF. Written as DNA, the CDR3 is TGTGCCAGCACTCCCCTTCGAGGCGGGAGTGAAGGGAATGAGCAGTTCTTC. This chain uses TRBV28 with TRBJ2-1; 7 bases match TRBD2. J lost 7 bases, V lost 7 bases, and 19 bases had no gene match. Germline lookup yields CDR1 MDHEN and CDR2 SYDVKM. CDR3 length: 17 residues.

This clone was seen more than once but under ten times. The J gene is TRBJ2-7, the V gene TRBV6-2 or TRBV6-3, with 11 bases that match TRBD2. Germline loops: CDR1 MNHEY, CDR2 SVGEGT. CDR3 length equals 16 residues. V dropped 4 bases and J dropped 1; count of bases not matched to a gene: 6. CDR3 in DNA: TGTGCCAGCAGTTCCTTCGGGACTAGCGGTTCCTACGAGCAGTACTTC. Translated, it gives CASSSFGTSGSYEQYF.

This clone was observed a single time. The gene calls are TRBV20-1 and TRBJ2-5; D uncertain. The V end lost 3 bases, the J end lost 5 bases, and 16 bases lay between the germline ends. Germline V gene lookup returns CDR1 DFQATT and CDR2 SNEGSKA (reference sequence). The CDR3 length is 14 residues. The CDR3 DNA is TGCAGTGCTAGTCCCCCACCTACGCGGGAGACCCAGTACTTC. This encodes CSASPPPTRETQYF.

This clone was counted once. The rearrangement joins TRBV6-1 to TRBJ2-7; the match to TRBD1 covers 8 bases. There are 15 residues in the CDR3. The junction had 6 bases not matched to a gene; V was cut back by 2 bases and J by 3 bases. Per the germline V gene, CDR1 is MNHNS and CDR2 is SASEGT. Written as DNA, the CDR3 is TGTGCCAGCAGTGAAACGGACAGGGAAAGCTACGAGCAGTACTTC. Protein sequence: CASSETDRESYEQYF.

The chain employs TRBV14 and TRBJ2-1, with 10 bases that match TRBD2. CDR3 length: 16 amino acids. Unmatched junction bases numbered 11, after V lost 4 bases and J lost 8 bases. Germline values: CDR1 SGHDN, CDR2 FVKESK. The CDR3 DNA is TGTGCCAGCAGCCCCCAAATCAGCGGGAGGGTCTATGAGCAGTTCTTC. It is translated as CASSPQISGRVYEQFF.

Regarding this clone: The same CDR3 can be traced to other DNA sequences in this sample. The CDR3 protein is CASSLGANEQFF. In nucleotides, the CDR3 is TGTGCCAGCAGCTTGGGAGCGAATGAGCAGTTCTTC. The chain recombines TRBV7-9 with TRBJ2-1, with D perhaps TRBD2 (5 bases). The CDR3 loop spans 12 amino acids. In germline, CDR1 is SEHNR, CDR2 FQNEAQ (reference sequence). V lost 3 bases to trimming and J lost 7 bases, with 7 bases between them.

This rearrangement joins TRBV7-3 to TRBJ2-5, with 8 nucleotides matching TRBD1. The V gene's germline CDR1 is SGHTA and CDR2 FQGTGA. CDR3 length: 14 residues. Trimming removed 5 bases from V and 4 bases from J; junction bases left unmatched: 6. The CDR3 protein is CASSRTGPGETQYF. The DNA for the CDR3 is TGTGCCAGCAGCCGGACAGGGCCAGGAGAGACCCAGTACTTC.

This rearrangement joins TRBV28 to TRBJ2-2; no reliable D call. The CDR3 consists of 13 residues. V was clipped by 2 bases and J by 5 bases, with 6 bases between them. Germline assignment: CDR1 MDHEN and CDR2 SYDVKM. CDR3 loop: CASSLQVTGELFF. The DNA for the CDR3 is TGTGCCAGCAGTTTACAGGTTACCGGGGAGCTGTTTTTT.

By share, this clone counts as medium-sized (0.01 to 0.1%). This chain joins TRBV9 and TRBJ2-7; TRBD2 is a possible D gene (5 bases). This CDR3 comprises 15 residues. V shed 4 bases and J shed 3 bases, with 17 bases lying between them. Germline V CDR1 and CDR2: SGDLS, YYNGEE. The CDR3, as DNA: TGTGCCAGCAGCCCGAGCGGTCTGGAGCACTACGAGCAGTACTTC. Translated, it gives CASSPSGLEHYEQYF.

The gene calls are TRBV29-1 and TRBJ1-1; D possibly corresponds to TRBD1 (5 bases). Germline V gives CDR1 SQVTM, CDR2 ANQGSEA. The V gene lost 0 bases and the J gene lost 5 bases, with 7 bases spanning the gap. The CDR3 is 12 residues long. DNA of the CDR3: TGCAGCGTTGAAGATGGGGGGACTGAAGCTTTCTTT. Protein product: CSVEDGGTEAFF.

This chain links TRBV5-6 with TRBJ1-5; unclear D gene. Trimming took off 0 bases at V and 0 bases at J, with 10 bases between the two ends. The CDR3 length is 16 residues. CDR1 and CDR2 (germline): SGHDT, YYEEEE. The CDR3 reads CASSLGTFYSNQPQHF. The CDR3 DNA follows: TGTGCCAGCAGCTTGGGTACATTTTATAGCAATCAGCCCCAGCATTTT.

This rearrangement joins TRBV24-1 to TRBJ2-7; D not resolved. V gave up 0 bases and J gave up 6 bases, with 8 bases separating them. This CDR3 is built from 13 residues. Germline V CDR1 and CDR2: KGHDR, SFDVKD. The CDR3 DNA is TGTGCCACCAGTGATTTGTCGACAACCGAGCAGTACTTC. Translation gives CATSDLSTTEQYF.

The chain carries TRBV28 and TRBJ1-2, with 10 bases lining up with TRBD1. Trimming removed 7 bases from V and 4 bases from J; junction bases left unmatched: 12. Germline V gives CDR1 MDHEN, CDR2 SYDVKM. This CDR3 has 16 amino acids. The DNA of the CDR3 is TGTGCCAGCAAACGGTCGGAGACAGGGGGCACCTATGGCTACACCTTC. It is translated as CASKRSETGGTYGYTF.

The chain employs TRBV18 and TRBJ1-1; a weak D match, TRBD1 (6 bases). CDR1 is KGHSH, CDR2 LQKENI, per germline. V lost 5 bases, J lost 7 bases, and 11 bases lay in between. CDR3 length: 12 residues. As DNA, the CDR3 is TGTGCCAGCTCAAGTATACAGGGTGAAGCTTTCTTT. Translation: CASSSIQGEAFF.

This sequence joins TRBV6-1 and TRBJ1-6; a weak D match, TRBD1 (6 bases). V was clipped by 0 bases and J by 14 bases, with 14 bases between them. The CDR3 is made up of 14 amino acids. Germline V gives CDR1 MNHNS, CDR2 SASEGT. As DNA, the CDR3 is TGTGCCAGCAGTGAAGCGAGGACAGCTCAAACCCTCCACTTT. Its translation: CASSEARTAQTLHF.

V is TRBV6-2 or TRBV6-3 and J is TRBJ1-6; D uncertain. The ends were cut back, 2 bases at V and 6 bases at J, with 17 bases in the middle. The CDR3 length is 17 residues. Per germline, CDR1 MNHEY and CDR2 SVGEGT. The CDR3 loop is CASSYREPGKINSPLHF. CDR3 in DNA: TGTGCCAGCAGTTACCGCGAACCGGGAAAAATTAATTCACCCCTCCACTTT.

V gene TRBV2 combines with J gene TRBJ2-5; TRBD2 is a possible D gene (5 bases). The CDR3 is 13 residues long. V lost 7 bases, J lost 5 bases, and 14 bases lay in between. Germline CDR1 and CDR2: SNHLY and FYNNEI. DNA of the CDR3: TGTGCCAGCACTGGACTCCTTCGGGAGACCCAGTACTTC. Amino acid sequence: CASTGLLRETQYF.

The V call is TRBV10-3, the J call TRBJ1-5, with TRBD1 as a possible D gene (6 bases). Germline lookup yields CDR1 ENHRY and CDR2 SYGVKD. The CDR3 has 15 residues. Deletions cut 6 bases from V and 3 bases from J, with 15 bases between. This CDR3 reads CAIREDRDFNQPQHF. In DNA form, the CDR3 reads TGTGCCATCAGAGAGGACAGAGACTTCAATCAGCCCCAGCATTTT.

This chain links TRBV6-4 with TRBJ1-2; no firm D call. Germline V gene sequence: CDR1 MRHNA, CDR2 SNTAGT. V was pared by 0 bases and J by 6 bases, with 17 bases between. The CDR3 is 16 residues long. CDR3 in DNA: TGTGCCAGCAGTGACTCGAGCGACCCTAGGATTGATGGCTACACCTTC. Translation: CASSDSSDPRIDGYTF.

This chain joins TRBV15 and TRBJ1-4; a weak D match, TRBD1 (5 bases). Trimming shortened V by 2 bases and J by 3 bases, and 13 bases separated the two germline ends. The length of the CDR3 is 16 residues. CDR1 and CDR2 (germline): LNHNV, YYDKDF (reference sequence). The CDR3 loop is CATSRHRQMANEKLFF. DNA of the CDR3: TGTGCCACCAGCAGACACAGACAGATGGCTAATGAAAAACTGTTTTTT.

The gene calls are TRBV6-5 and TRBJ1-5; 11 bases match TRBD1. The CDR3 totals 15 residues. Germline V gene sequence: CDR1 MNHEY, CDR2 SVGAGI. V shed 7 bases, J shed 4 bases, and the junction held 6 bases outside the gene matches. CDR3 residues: CASKRGTGGNQPQHF. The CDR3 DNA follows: TGTGCCAGCAAAAGGGGGACAGGGGGTAATCAGCCCCAGCATTTT.

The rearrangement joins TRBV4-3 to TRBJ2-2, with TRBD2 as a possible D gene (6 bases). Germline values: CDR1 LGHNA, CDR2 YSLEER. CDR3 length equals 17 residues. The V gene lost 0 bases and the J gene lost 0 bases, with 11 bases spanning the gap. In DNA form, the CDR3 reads TGCGCCAGCAGCCAAGAACCTCTAGCGTCGAACACCGGGGAGCTGTTTTTT. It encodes CASSQEPLASNTGELFF.

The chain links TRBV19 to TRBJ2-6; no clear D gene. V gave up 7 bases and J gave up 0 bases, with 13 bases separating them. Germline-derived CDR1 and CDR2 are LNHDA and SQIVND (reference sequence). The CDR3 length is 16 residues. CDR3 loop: CASMAVVSSGANVLTF. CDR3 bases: TGTGCCAGTATGGCGGTGGTGAGCTCTGGGGCCAACGTCCTGACTTTC.

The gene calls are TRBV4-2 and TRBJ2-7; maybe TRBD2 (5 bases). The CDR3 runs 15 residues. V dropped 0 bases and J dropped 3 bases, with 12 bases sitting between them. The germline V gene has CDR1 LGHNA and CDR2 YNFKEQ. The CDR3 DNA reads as TGTGCCAGCAGCCAAGAAGGATCCAGCGGCTACGAGCAGTACTTC. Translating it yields CASSQEGSSGYEQYF.

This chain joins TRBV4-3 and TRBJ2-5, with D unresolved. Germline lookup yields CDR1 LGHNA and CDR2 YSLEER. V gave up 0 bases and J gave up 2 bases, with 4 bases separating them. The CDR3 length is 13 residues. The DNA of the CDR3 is TGCGCCAGCAGCCAAGATAGACAAGAGACCCAGTACTTC. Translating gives CASSQDRQETQYF.

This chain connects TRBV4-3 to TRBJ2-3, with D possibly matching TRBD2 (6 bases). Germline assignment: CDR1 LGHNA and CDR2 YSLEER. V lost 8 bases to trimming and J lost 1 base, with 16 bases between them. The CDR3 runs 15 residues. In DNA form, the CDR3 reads TGCGCCAGCGCGCGAACAGCGGGTGGCACAGATACGCAGTATTTT. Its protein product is CASARTAGGTDTQYF.

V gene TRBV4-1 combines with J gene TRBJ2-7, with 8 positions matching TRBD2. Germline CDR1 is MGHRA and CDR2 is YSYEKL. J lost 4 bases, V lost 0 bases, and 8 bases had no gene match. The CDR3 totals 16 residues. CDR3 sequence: CASSQDRAGGKYEQYF. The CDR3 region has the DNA TGCGCCAGCAGCCAAGATCGGGCGGGAGGCAAGTACGAGCAGTACTTC.

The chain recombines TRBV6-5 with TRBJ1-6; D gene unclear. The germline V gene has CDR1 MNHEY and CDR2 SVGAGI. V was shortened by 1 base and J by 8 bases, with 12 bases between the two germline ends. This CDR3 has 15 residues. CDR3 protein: CASSYLAAGDSPLHF. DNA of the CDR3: TGTGCCAGCAGTTACTTGGCAGCCGGGGATTCACCCCTCCACTTT.

CDR3 coding DNA: TGCAGCGTTGAAGAACAATTGGACAGACAGTTCTTC. Amino acids: CSVEEQLDRQFF. The chain combines TRBV29-1 with TRBJ2-1, with a tentative D call TRBD1 (6 bases). Germline lookup yields CDR1 SQVTM and CDR2 ANQGSEA. The CDR3 spans 12 residues. The V gene lost 0 bases and the J gene lost 13 bases, with 13 bases spanning the gap.